These T cell receptor beta chains were read from a single sample in a study of blood T cell repertoires in COVID-19. Generated by immunoSEQ multiplex PCR, the TCRdb table keeps only in-frame clones and is missing some. The table has about 88,000 clones, about nine tenths seen once; the top ten hold roughly 6.3%. Material: peripheral blood. Every receptor here comes from a young man with COVID-19, enrolled during active disease. CDR3s include the opening cysteine and the closing phenylalanine or tryptophan. D genes are given only for firm matches. The size field is filled for only some rows; it gives once, few, many or a size class.

TRBV6-5	NA	NA	TRBJ1-6	CASRTVNSPLHF	TGTGCCAGCAGGACAGTTAATTCACCCCTCCACTTT
TRBV28	NA	NA	TRBJ2-7	CASSSGSYEQYF	TGTGCCAGCAGTTCCGGGTCCTACGAGCAGTACTTC
TRBV2	NA	TRBD1	TRBJ2-5	CASSGQGSQETQYF	TGTGCCAGCAGTGGACAGGGGTCCCAAGAGACCCAGTACTTC
TRBV12-3/TRBV12-4	NA	NA	TRBJ1-1	CASRLHPNTEAFF	TGTGCCAGCAGACTCCATCCGAACACTGAAGCTTTCTTT
TRBV29-1	NA	TRBD1	TRBJ1-5	CSAGQGDQPQHF	TGCAGCGCCGGACAGGGCGATCAGCCCCAGCATTTT
TRBV5-1	NA	TRBD2	TRBJ2-2	CASSAGTSNTGELFF	TGCGCCAGCAGCGCCGGGACTAGCAACACCGGGGAGCTGTTTTTT
TRBV19	NA	TRBD2	TRBJ2-7	CASSGTSGVSEQYF	TGTGCCAGTAGCGGGACTAGCGGGGTATCCGAGCAGTACTTC
TRBV28	once	NA	TRBJ1-2	CASSLSAESAGYTF	TGTGCCAGCAGTTTATCCGCCGAAAGCGCTGGCTACACCTTC
TRBV18	once	NA	TRBJ1-1	CASSPPAGGTEAFF	TGTGCCAGCTCACCACCGGCGGGGGGGACTGAAGCTTTCTTT
TRBV7-9	NA	TRBD2	TRBJ2-1	CASSVKREPRNEQFF	TGTGCCAGCAGCGTTAAGCGGGAGCCTCGCAATGAGCAGTTCTTC
TRBV30	NA	NA	TRBJ2-7	CAWSAGRREQYF	TGTGCCTGGAGTGCGGGGAGGCGCGAGCAGTACTTC
TRBV2	NA	TRBD1	TRBJ2-7	CASRPTGAYEQYF	TGTGCCAGCCGACCCACAGGGGCCTACGAGCAGTACTTC
TRBV25-1	NA	NA	TRBJ2-3	CASSEGPFRRGRADTQYF	TGTGCCAGCAGTGAAGGGCCGTTTAGGAGGGGTCGGGCAGATACGCAGTATTTT
TRBV7-6	NA	TRBD2	TRBJ2-2	CASSARLAGGANTGELFF	TGTGCCAGCAGCGCAAGACTAGCGGGAGGCGCGAACACCGGGGAGCTGTTTTTT
TRBV24-1	few	NA	TRBJ2-1	CATSGSGTSNEQFF	TGTGCCACCAGTGGGTCCGGGACTTCTAATGAGCAGTTCTTC
TRBV27	NA	NA	TRBJ2-7	CASSPTGWASYEQYF	TGTGCCAGCAGTCCCACAGGGTGGGCCTCCTACGAGCAGTACTTC
TRBV27	NA	NA	TRBJ2-3	CASSKGDMVADTQYF	TGTGCCAGCAGTAAGGGGGACATGGTAGCAGATACGCAGTATTTT
TRBV4-3	NA	NA	TRBJ1-1	CASSQDGGLTEAFF	TGCGCCAGCAGCCAAGATGGGGGGTTGACTGAAGCTTTCTTT
TRBV14	NA	NA	TRBJ1-1	CASRTTGNTEAFF	TGTGCCAGCAGGACGACAGGGAACACTGAAGCTTTCTTT
TRBV29-1	NA	TRBD1	TRBJ1-1	CSSRQGAGGTEAFF	TGCAGCTCCCGACAGGGGGCGGGGGGCACTGAAGCTTTCTTT
TRBV28	once	TRBD1	TRBJ2-1	CASSKGQDNNEQFF	TGTGCCAGCAGCAAGGGACAGGACAACAATGAGCAGTTCTTC
TRBV7-3	NA	TRBD2	TRBJ2-3	CASSPSGLVTDTQYF	TGTGCCAGCAGCCCCTCGGGACTAGTCACAGATACGCAGTATTTT
TRBV13	NA	NA	TRBJ1-1	CASSLIDYGTEAFF	TGTGCCAGCAGTCTCATAGATTACGGGACAGAAGCTTTCTTT
TRBV5-4	NA	NA	TRBJ1-1	CASSLSWTENTEAFF	TGTGCCAGCAGCTTGTCATGGACAGAGAACACTGAAGCTTTCTTT
TRBV30	NA	NA	TRBJ1-1	CAWSVQGNTEAFF	TGTGCCTGGAGTGTACAGGGCAACACTGAAGCTTTCTTT
TRBV27	NA	TRBD1	TRBJ2-1	CASSYLLPRDRVWNEQFF	TGTGCCAGCAGTTACCTCCTCCCCCGGGACAGGGTTTGGAATGAGCAGTTCTTC
TRBV20-1	NA	TRBD2	TRBJ2-1	CSARDYVEQFF	TGCAGTGCCAGGGACTACGTTGAGCAGTTCTTC
TRBV28	NA	TRBD1	TRBJ1-2	CASSPPGQAMGWGGGYTF	TGTGCCAGCAGTCCCCCGGGACAGGCTATGGGATGGGGTGGGGGCTACACCTTC
TRBV6-5	NA	TRBD2	TRBJ2-1	CASKLAGVGEQFF	TGTGCCAGCAAACTAGCGGGAGTTGGTGAGCAGTTCTTC
TRBV19	NA	TRBD1	TRBJ2-2	CASGNRGNTGELFF	TGTGCCAGTGGGAACAGGGGGAACACCGGGGAGCTGTTTTTT
TRBV27	NA	TRBD2	TRBJ2-7	CASSLQGLAGGLSYEQYF	TGTGCCAGCAGTTTACAGGGACTAGCGGGAGGTCTTAGCTACGAGCAGTACTTC
TRBV7-9	NA	NA	TRBJ1-2	CASSPWAYYGYTF	TGTGCCAGCAGCCCTTGGGCCTACTATGGCTACACCTTC
TRBV3-1/TRBV3-2	NA	NA	TRBJ1-3	CASSPSLGNTIYF	TGTGCCAGCAGCCCTTCACTCGGAAACACCATATATTTT
TRBV28	once	TRBD1	TRBJ1-5	CASRADRAYSNQPQHF	TGTGCCAGCAGGGCAGACAGGGCGTATAGCAATCAGCCCCAGCATTTT
TRBV30	NA	NA	TRBJ1-2	CAWSPGIRTYGYTF	TGTGCCTGGAGTCCAGGGATTCGGACGTATGGCTACACCTTC
TRBV9	NA	TRBD2	TRBJ2-7	CASSGLAGDHEQYF	TGTGCCAGCAGCGGACTAGCGGGAGACCACGAGCAGTACTTC
TRBV28	once	NA	TRBJ2-7	CASSFSRETHEQYF	TGTGCCAGCAGTTTTTCACGGGAAACTCACGAGCAGTACTTC
TRBV9	NA	TRBD1	TRBJ2-2	CASSVEGTGGHTGELFF	TGTGCCAGCAGCGTAGAAGGGACAGGGGGTCACACCGGGGAGCTGTTTTTT
TRBV2	NA	NA	TRBJ1-5	CASNLQGGFQPQHF	TGTGCCAGCAACCTCCAGGGAGGATTTCAGCCCCAGCATTTT
TRBV5-1	NA	TRBD2	TRBJ2-3	CASSLIMAGGSAMDTQYF	TGCGCCAGCAGCCTCATTATGGCGGGAGGTTCGGCGATGGATACGCAGTATTTT
TRBV29-1	NA	TRBD1	TRBJ1-1	CSVVTGGEAFF	TGCAGCGTCGTTACAGGGGGCGAAGCTTTCTTT
TRBV24-1	once	NA	TRBJ2-2	CATSDLAGAAANTGELFF	TGTGCCACCAGTGATTTGGCAGGGGCGGCAGCAAACACCGGGGAGCTGTTTTTT
TRBV6-2/TRBV6-3	NA	NA	TRBJ2-7	CASSFHSYEQYF	TGTGCCAGCAGTTTCCACTCCTACGAGCAGTACTTC
TRBV7-8	NA	NA	TRBJ2-1	CASSPLGGTSYNEQFF	TGTGCCAGCAGCCCTTTGGGGGGAACCTCCTACAATGAGCAGTTCTTC
TRBV5-1	NA	NA	TRBJ1-2	CASGVPGDYGYTF	TGCGCCAGCGGGGTCCCCGGGGACTATGGCTACACCTTC
TRBV28	NA	TRBD2	TRBJ2-3	CASSLGVSGRRDTQYF	TGTGCCAGCAGTTTAGGGGTTAGCGGGAGGAGGGATACGCAGTATTTT
TRBV18	NA	NA	TRBJ2-7	CASSQERGSYEQYF	TGTGCCAGCTCGCAAGAAAGGGGGTCCTACGAGCAGTACTTC
TRBV24-1	NA	TRBD1	TRBJ2-2	CATSDSDRGDRNTGELFF	TGTGCCACCAGTGATTCGGACAGGGGGGATCGGAACACCGGGGAGCTGTTTTTT
TRBV9	NA	TRBD2	TRBJ2-7	CASSGRGGSSYEQYF	TGTGCCAGCAGCGGCCGCGGCGGGAGCTCCTACGAGCAGTACTTC
TRBV12-3/TRBV12-4	few	NA	TRBJ1-2	CASSLNPPGYTF	TGTGCCAGCAGTTTAAATCCTCCTGGCTACACCTTC
TRBV28	NA	NA	TRBJ2-1	CASSRGANEQFF	TGTGCCAGCAGTCGCGGAGCGAATGAGCAGTTCTTC
TRBV5-8	NA	NA	TRBJ2-3	CASSLFRTLARGTDTQYF	TGTGCCAGCAGCTTGTTTCGAACTCTAGCCCGAGGCACAGATACGCAGTATTTT
TRBV20-1	NA	NA	TRBJ1-5	CSASFLPALANQPQHF	TGCAGTGCTAGTTTCCTTCCAGCCCTAGCAAATCAGCCCCAGCATTTT
TRBV28	NA	NA	TRBJ2-1	CASSLYPTAGEQFF	TGTGCCAGCAGTTTATACCCTACAGCCGGTGAGCAGTTCTTC
TRBV3-1/TRBV3-2	NA	NA	TRBJ2-7	CASRRHGYEEQYF	TGTGCCAGCAGGCGGCACGGGTACGAGGAGCAGTACTTC
TRBV3-1/TRBV3-2	NA	TRBD1	TRBJ1-2	CASSLGTAWDYTF	TGTGCCAGCAGCCTGGGGACAGCTTGGGACTACACCTTC
TRBV24-1	NA	TRBD1	TRBJ1-2	CATSGGQDYGYTF	TGTGCCACCAGTGGGGGACAGGACTATGGCTACACCTTC